These T cell receptor beta chains were read from a single sample in a study of blood T cells in healthy people across ages. TCRdb processed the 5' RACE reads anew with MiXCR; each CDR3 protein has one entry. The sample holds roughly 1.9 million distinct CDR3 sequences, about two fifths seen once. The specimen sequenced was blood. The receptors stem from a human donor in good health. CDR3s include the opening cysteine and the closing phenylalanine or tryptophan. Only some rows state a clone size, as once, few, many or a class for expanded clones.

clone_size v_call cdr3_aa
. TRBV20-1 CSASDGGTNEQFF
. TRBV20-1 CSAFDSQGYTF
. TRBV7-9 CASSILGGANTEAFF
. TRBV20-1 CSATTTGSLETQYF
. TRBV4-1 CASNQDWQGAARQFF
. TRBV5-1 CASSLDGGRKTEAFF
. TRBV7-9 CASSLVGPGKGNEQFF
. TRBV5-8 CASSLSLTEVYGYTF
few TRBV9 CASSVEGTQDWDIQYF
few TRBV7-2 CASSRWTDTQYF
. TRBV20-1 CSARGGTSGGDEQFF
few TRBV12-3/TRBV12-4 CASSSESSYNSPLHF
. TRBV15 CATSRVLQGPNEQYF
. TRBV15 CATSRNPGTGHEQYF
. TRBV27 CASSLVLLGFRTDTQYF
. TRBV6-1 CASSLNPGPQPQHF
. TRBV6-2/TRBV6-3 CASSYRPGQTYEQYF
. TRBV5-1 CASCTGVRNTEAFF
. TRBV29-1 CSVREGDAFF
few TRBV4-2 CASSPGDDYVYTF
. TRBV6-6 CASSYSPTSSYEQYF
. TRBV6-2/TRBV6-3 CASSKTGVVEAFF
. TRBV10-3 CAISEQQGLGDGYTF
. TRBV5-5 CASSHASQGTDTQYF
. TRBV6-1 CASSGGLSYEQYF
. TRBV4-1 CASGRGEGAGTEAFF
. TRBV9 CASSVGYNEQYF
. TRBV20-1 CSAPGDGYSYEQYF
. TRBV13 CASSFGPGGYTF
. TRBV12-3/TRBV12-4 CASWGGPSEAFF
once TRBV2 CASSVGLAALTDTQYF
few TRBV7-8 CASSPMTSGAYNEQFF
. TRBV7-2 CASSFLGTGYGYTF
few TRBV20-1 CSARDRGHSEAFF
. TRBV6-5 CAIPGRGLTRRGVYTF
. TRBV5-1 CASSLEVLALNEQFF
. TRBV7-2 CASSYLRGLGNTIYF
. TRBV12-3/TRBV12-4 CASSLDRDLMFF
. TRBV28 CASADRNCGYTF
few TRBV18 CASSPPGQGTNEQFF
few TRBV28 CASSLGLAGERLGNEQFF
few TRBV4-1 CASSQDAVATRSNQPQHF
many TRBV7-6 CASSLWSETQYF
. TRBV12-3/TRBV12-4 CASSPAFQPQHF
few TRBV10-3 CAISWTRDQETQYF
. TRBV4-1 CASSRNRGRETQYF
. TRBV20-1 CSARDLSADRESDYGYTF
. TRBV6-1 CASSKFQGADTQYF
. TRBV5-6 CASSLVGFDLSPLHF